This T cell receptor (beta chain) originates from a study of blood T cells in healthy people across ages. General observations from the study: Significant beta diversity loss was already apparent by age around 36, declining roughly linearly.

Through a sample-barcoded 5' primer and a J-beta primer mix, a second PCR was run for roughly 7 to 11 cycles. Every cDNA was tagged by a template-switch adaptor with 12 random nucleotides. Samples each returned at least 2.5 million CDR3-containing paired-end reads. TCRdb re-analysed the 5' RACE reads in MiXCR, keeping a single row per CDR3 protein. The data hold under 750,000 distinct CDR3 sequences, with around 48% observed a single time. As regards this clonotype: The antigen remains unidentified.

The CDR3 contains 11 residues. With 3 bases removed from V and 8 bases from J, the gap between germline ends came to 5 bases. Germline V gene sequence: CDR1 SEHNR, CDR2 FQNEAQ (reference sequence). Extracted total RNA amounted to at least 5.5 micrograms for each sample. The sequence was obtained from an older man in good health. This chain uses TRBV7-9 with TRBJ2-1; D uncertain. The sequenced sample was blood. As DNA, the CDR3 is TGTGCCAGCAGCTTTATCGATGAGCAGTTCTTC. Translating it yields CASSFIDEQFF.